This T cell receptor (beta chain) was retrieved from a study of blood T cell repertoires in COVID-19. Study-level background: T cells, B-cell-depleted T cells, or PBMCs supplied cDNA or gDNA.

All enrollees were roughly 18 to 90 years old and from 25 or so US areas. Participants' own reports of clinical history determined their cohort assignment. A PCR-confirmed or clinician-diagnosed COVID-19 case had contacted exposed participants within 2 weeks of entry. Sequencing used immunoSEQ multiplex PCR; TCRdb keeps in-frame clones, though not all of them. Here the sample spans roughly 200,000 clones, around 88% being singletons. The length of the CDR3 is 15 residues. Germline V gene sequence: CDR1 MNHEY, CDR2 SMNVEV (reference sequence). Germline trimming cut 5 bases from V and 8 bases from J; bases unmatched to any gene: 10.

The sample was PBMCs or T cells enriched from blood (not recorded which). This sequence was found in a woman in her 30s who had been exposed to COVID-19. This chain connects TRBV27 to TRBJ2-1, with 9 bases identical to TRBD1. The CDR3 here is CASSKARDRVYEQFF. CDR3 DNA sequence: TGTGCCAGCAGTAAAGCCCGGGACAGGGTCTATGAGCAGTTCTTC.